This T cell receptor beta chain was captured in a study of beta chain features in type 1 diabetes. V was trimmed by 0 bases and J by 8 bases, leaving 14 bases between them. The CDR3 sequence is 15 residues long. Per germline, CDR1 MNHNY and CDR2 SVGAGI (reference sequence). Study-wide results and caveats: TCRB CDR3s from Type 1 diabetes patients were moderately but significantly shorter in all four CD4+ subsets.

Expressed TCRB transcripts were sequenced after all isolated RNA was converted to cDNA. This table comes from immunoSEQ multiplex PCR, and its TCRdb copy is limited to in-frame clones, with some not included. The sample shows some 370,000 clones, 9.5% to 10% of them seen only once. In the case of this clone: Its antigen is unidentified.

This sequence was found in a man aged 25-45 years with type 1 diabetes. The V call is TRBV6-6, the J call TRBJ2-1; D unresolved. The sequenced material came from central memory CD4+ T cells from blood. The CDR3: CASSYSYRTVDEQFF. The CDR3 DNA sequence: TGTGCCAGCAGTTACTCTTACAGAACTGTCGATGAGCAGTTCTTC.